The following is a T cell receptor beta chain sequence with its context. The antigen is unknown. Treatment denoted: approximately 18 received Ad26.COV2.S at low or high dose, single or two shots; roughly 5 received placebo; per-sample allocation not given. All samples were drawn on day 63, counting from the first vaccine or placebo injection. Vaccine was an Ad26 vector expressing Wuhan-strain SARS-CoV-2 spike. TCRdb's copy holds only in-frame clones and misses some; the assay was immunoSEQ multiplex PCR. The sample has hundreds of thousands of clones, around 86% seen once. The CDR3 length is 14 residues. Germline V CDR1 and CDR2: DFQATT, SNEGSKA (reference sequence). The ends were cut back, 3 bases at V and 4 bases at J, with 14 bases in the middle. The record originates from a study of Ad26.COV2.S vaccination and SARS-CoV-2 variants. Points from the study as a whole: Those who received the vaccine showed greater spike-specific TCR breadth than those given placebo.

V is TRBV20-1 and J is TRBJ2-3; TRBD2 might be the D (7 bases). The material was peripheral blood, obtained in a trial of Ad26.COV2.S vaccine versus placebo. The TCR sequence derives from a person between 18 and 60 years old who received the Ad26.COV2.S COVID-19 vaccine or a placebo. DNA of the CDR3: TGCAGTGCTAGTAGGGGGGGGGCGTCAGATACGCAGTATTTT. Its protein product is CSASRGGASDTQYF.